One sample yielded the 10 T cell receptor beta chains listed below, sequenced in a study of post-analysis software for immune sequencing data. Overall study results and limits: TRBV5-6, TRBV5-1 and TRBV20-1 were among five TRBV segments more frequent in patients than controls.

Their specific antigens are unknown. Built from TCR beta cDNA, the libraries had unique molecular identifiers in them. TCRdb re-called the PCR reads with MiXCR, one entry per CDR3 protein. This sample has 450,000 to 650,000 distinct CDR3 sequences, with 44% found just once. Sample: blood. These receptors all come from a girl under 18 with multiple sclerosis.

The chain employs TRBV5-5 and TRBJ2-1, with unresolved D. Germline V gene lookup returns CDR1 SGHKS and CDR2 YYEKEE (reference sequence). The CDR3 runs to 16 residues. Trimming left V 1 base short and J 0 bases short, with 11 bases between. The CDR3 DNA follows: TGTGCCAGCAGCTTGTTCCCATCTAGCTCCTACAATGAGCAGTTCTTC. This translates into CASSLFPSSSYNEQFF.

This clonotype was seen just once. The rearrangement links TRBV11-1 to TRBJ2-1; 7 bases agree with TRBD2. Trimming cost V 6 bases and J 7 bases; bases outside gene matches: 3. The CDR3 consists of 12 residues. CDR1 SGHAT and CDR2 FQDESV come from the germline V gene (reference sequence). The CDR3 is CASRGRANEQFF. CDR3 nucleotide sequence: TGTGCCAGCAGAGGGAGGGCGAATGAGCAGTTCTTC. Complete variable domain (other parts from reference TRBV11-1 and TRBJ2-1): EAEVAQSPRYKITEKSQAVAFWCDPISGHATLYWYRQILGQGPELLVQFQDESVVDDSQLPKDRFSAERLKGVDSTLKIQPAELGDSAMYLCASRGRANEQFFGPGTRLTVL.

This chain links TRBV12-3 or TRBV12-4 with TRBJ1-6; no reliable D call. Trimming shortened V by 3 bases and J by 7 bases, and 10 bases separated the two germline ends. The CDR3 spans 14 residues. CDR3 sequence (DNA): TGTGCCAGCAGTTTGGCACAGTGGAATTCACCCCTCCACTTT. Translated: CASSLAQWNSPLHF.

This clonotype showed up just a few times. V usage is TRBV5-1 and J usage is TRBJ2-1; 9 nucleotides match TRBD1. The germline gives CDR1 SGHRS, CDR2 YFSETQ. The trim removed 6 bases at V and 2 bases at J, leaving 3 bases unmatched. The length of the CDR3 is 14 residues. The CDR3 DNA reads as TGCGCCAGCAATAGACAGGGGGCCTACAATGAGCAGTTCTTC. Translating it yields CASNRQGAYNEQFF.

Points on this clonotype: A junction boundary mismatches the germline segment, possibly from a read error. The chain recombines TRBV5-1 with TRBJ1-2; possible D gene TRBD1, 5 bases. The CDR3 is 18 amino acids. Germline-derived CDR1 and CDR2 are SGHRS and YFSETQ. The CDR3 DNA reads as TGCGCCAGCAGATTGGGGGATTCCCTTCTCCGCATTAACTATGGCTACACCTTC. Protein product: CASRLGDSLLRINYGYTF.

This clonotype was observed a few times. V is TRBV19 and J is TRBJ2-6; D remains ambiguous. CDR3 size: 15 residues. V was clipped by 3 bases and J by 1 base, with 7 bases between them. Germline CDR1 and CDR2: LNHDA and SQIVND (reference sequence). CDR3 DNA sequence: TGTGCCAGTAGTATCGATGGATCTGGGGCCAACGTCCTGACTTTC. Translation: CASSIDGSGANVLTF.

V is TRBV3-1 and J is TRBJ2-7, with TRBD2 matching 8 bases. The CDR3 is 14 amino acids. Germline V CDR1 and CDR2: LGHDT, YNNKEL (reference sequence). The ends lost 0 bases at V and 6 bases at J; junction bases unmatched: 4. CDR3 DNA: TGTGCCAGCAGCCAAGAGTCAGGGACTAGCGAGCAGTACTTC. Its translation is CASSQESGTSEQYF.

The chain joins TRBV20-1 to TRBJ1-2; 10 nucleotides align to TRBD1. This CDR3 is 15 amino acids long. The trim removed 1 base at V and 5 bases at J, leaving 7 bases unmatched. CDR1 is DFQATT, CDR2 SNEGSKA, per germline (reference sequence). Here the CDR3 reads CSARGDRGSTYGYTF. CDR3 nucleotide sequence: TGCAGTGCTAGAGGGGACAGGGGATCCACTTATGGCTACACCTTC.

This clonotype was counted only a few times. V usage is TRBV5-6 and J usage is TRBJ1-2; no firm D call. The V gene lost 4 bases and the J gene lost 7 bases, with 14 bases spanning the gap. Germline V gene lookup returns CDR1 SGHDT and CDR2 YYEEEE. The CDR3 covers 13 residues. The CDR3 spells CASSRTVDRGYTF. CDR3 nucleotides: TGTGCCAGCAGCCGAACAGTCGACCGTGGCTACACCTTC.

The rearrangement uses TRBV6-2 or TRBV6-3 and TRBJ2-1; TRBD2 matches 10 bases. V gave up 3 bases and J gave up 7 bases; unmatched junction bases: 6. The CDR3 is 15 amino acids. CDR1 MNHEY and CDR2 SVGEGT come from the germline V gene. CDR3: CASSYQLAGQNEQFF. DNA of the CDR3: TGTGCCAGCAGTTATCAACTAGCGGGGCAGAATGAGCAGTTCTTC.